This entry is about one T cell receptor beta chain. The entry originates in a study of T cell changes during pregnancy in multiple sclerosis. Libraries were prepared by immunoSEQ multiplex PCR; TCRdb keeps only in-frame clonotypes and omits some of them. Of some 74,000 clones detected, approximately 92% appear once; the ten largest clones hold around 2.3%. V was shortened by 9 bases and J by 11 bases, with 23 bases between the two germline ends. The CDR3 is made up of 13 amino acids. The gene calls are TRBV23-1 and TRBJ2-7; D is possibly TRBD2 (5 bases). TRBV23-1 falls under the ORF class, with uncertain function. This specimen consisted of peripheral blood, obtained before pregnancy. This receptor was obtained from a female donor with multiple sclerosis, enrolled in a pregnancy study. This CDR3 is CARAGSEGIIEYF. CDR3 in DNA: TGCGCCAGGGCTGGGAGCGAGGGAATTATTGAGTACTTC.